What follows describes a single T cell receptor beta chain. The antigen is not known. The junction departs from the called germline gene at one end, perhaps through a read error. Using a J-beta primer mix together with a sample-barcoded 5' primer, a second PCR was run for roughly 6 to 12 cycles. MiXCR, applied by TCRdb to the 5' RACE reads, yields one record per CDR3 protein. The top ten clones hold roughly 22% of a sample with some 750,000 distinct CDR3 sequences, about 20% of them seen once. CDR1 and CDR2 from the germline V gene are LGHDT and YNNKEL (reference sequence). CDR3 size: 12 residues. Donors ranged from roughly 6 to 90 years old and were healthy Caucasians in Russia. This sample was taken from a study of blood T cells in healthy people across ages. Study-wide results and caveats: Long-lived donors had more naive CD4+ cells and higher diversity than aged donors.

The rearrangement uses TRBV3-1 and TRBJ2-1; weak D call: TRBD1 (6 bases). The origin of this receptor is a man between 65 and 85 years old in good health. Sequencing used blood. CDR3 bases: TGTGCCAGCAGCCCGCGGCTGGGGGCTATTGTCTTC. It is translated as CASSPRLGAIVF.